This T cell receptor (beta chain) is from a study of blood T cells in healthy people across ages. Trimming pared 3 bases from V and 1 base from J, leaving 16 bases between. The CDR3 covers 16 residues. Germline V gene data show CDR1 as SGHRS and CDR2 as YFSETQ. Next came a second PCR, run for about 6 to 12 cycles, which used a sample-barcoded 5' primer along with a J-beta primer mix. TCRdb redid the calling of the 5' RACE reads with MiXCR, one entry per CDR3 protein. The sample has roughly 800,000 distinct CDR3 sequences, approximately 25% seen once. These data were also reused for a study on T cells of mothers and their children.

Sequenced input: blood. This chain links TRBV5-1 with TRBJ2-5; tentatively, D is TRBD2 (5 bases). The receptor was derived from a boy aged 10-17 years in good health. This CDR3 reads CASSSLGSAIQETQYF. In nucleotides, the CDR3 is TGCGCCAGCAGCTCCTTGGGTAGCGCGATCCAAGAGACCCAGTACTTC.